A single sample is the source of the 21 T cell receptor beta chains below, sequenced in a study of blood T cell repertoires in COVID-19 (dated by TCRdb to about 2020). The library relied on the immunoSEQ multiplex PCR assay. As stored in TCRdb, this immuneACCESS dataset retains in-frame rearrangements with V and J assigned. A fraction of the clones does not appear; measured against another copy, unresolved V genes explain less than half of the discrepancy, and the remainder lacks a known reason. Across this sample there are roughly 120,000 clones, with 75% to 90% seen only once. Of the sample, about an eighth is held by the ten largest clones. Specimen: peripheral blood. Receptors were obtained from a human donor in a cohort sampled during active COVID-19.

V gene TRBV18 combines with J gene TRBJ2-1; D possibly corresponds to TRBD2 (5 bases). Germline V CDR1 and CDR2: KGHSH, LQKENI. Between the trimmed V and J ends, which lost 3 bases and 3 bases, there was a span of 12 bases. The CDR3 runs 15 residues. CDR3 bases: TGTGCCAGCTCACCCGGGGTAGTGGGCTACAATGAGCAGTTCTTC. Translated, it gives CASSPGVVGYNEQFF.

This sequence joins TRBV12-5 and TRBJ2-2, with D perhaps matching TRBD1 (5 bases). Germline V gene sequence: CDR1 LGHNT, CDR2 FRNRAP. V lost 6 bases to trimming and J lost 3 bases, with 11 bases between them. The CDR3 contains 14 residues. In nucleotides, the CDR3 is TGTGCTAGTGGACCTCAGGGCGACACCGGGGAGCTGTTTTTT. Translated, it gives CASGPQGDTGELFF.

Written as DNA, the CDR3 is TGTGCCAGCAGTTTATGGGGCTCGTCGTCGGGTGGCTACACCTTC. Its protein is CASSLWGSSSGGYTF. V usage is TRBV6-5 and J usage is TRBJ1-2; D may be TRBD1 (5 bases). Germline CDR1 reads MNHEY; CDR2 reads SVGAGI. The CDR3 covers 15 residues. V dropped 4 bases and J dropped 7 bases, with 19 bases sitting between them.

The chain carries TRBV30 and TRBJ2-7, with 8 bases that match TRBD1. CDR1 GTSNPN and CDR2 SVGIG come from the germline V gene (reference sequence). V was clipped by 5 bases and J by 3 bases; unmatched bases: 12. The CDR3 is made up of 15 amino acids. The CDR3 loop reads CAWQGWTGPFYEQYF. CDR3 sequence (DNA): TGTGCCTGGCAGGGCTGGACAGGGCCCTTCTACGAGCAGTACTTC. Variable domain in full (rest from reference TRBV30 and TRBJ2-7): SQTIHQWPATLVQPVGSPLSLECTVEGTSNPNLYWYRQAAGRGLQLLFYSVGIGQISSEVPQNLSASRPQDRQFILSSKKLLLSDSGFYLCAWQGWTGPFYEQYFGPGTRLTVT.

This sequence joins TRBV9 and TRBJ2-5; 7 bases fit TRBD1. V trimming: 3 bases; J trimming: 0 bases; junction bases outside the gene matches: 8. This CDR3 is built from 16 residues. CDR1 and CDR2 from the germline V gene are SGDLS and YYNGEE. The CDR3 reads CASSARGGQNQETQYF. CDR3 in DNA: TGTGCCAGCAGCGCGAGAGGGGGACAGAACCAAGAGACCCAGTACTTC. Filled out from reference TRBV9 and TRBJ2-5, the complete variable domain reads DSGVTQTPKHLITATGQRVTLRCSPRSGDLSVYWYQQSLDQGLQFLIQYYNGEERAKGNILERFSAQQFPDLHSELNLSSLELGDSALYFCASSARGGQNQETQYFGPGTRLLVL.

The count of this clone is one. The V and J genes are TRBV9 and TRBJ1-5; TRBD1 is a possible D gene (6 bases). The CDR3 covers 14 residues. Germline values: CDR1 SGDLS, CDR2 YYNGEE. V lost 3 bases and J lost 6, with 13 bases in between. In DNA form, the CDR3 reads TGTGCCAGCAGCGCAGGACCAGGGGTTCAGCCCCAGCATTTT. It specifies CASSAGPGVQPQHF.

This chain connects TRBV5-6 to TRBJ1-1; 8 nucleotides agree with TRBD1. The CDR3 length is 14 residues. Germline CDR1 is SGHDT and CDR2 is YYEEEE. The V and J ends lost 0 bases and 9 bases, in that order; junction bases with no gene match: 7. CDR3 protein: CASSLVTGVPQAFF. DNA of the CDR3: TGTGCCAGCAGCTTGGTGACAGGGGTCCCCCAAGCTTTCTTT. Full variable domain (remainder filled in from reference TRBV5-6 and TRBJ1-1): DAGVTQSPTHLIKTRGQQVTLRCSPKSGHDTVSWYQQALGQGPQFIFQYYEEEERQRGNFPDRFSGHQFPNYSSELNVNALLLGDSALYLCASSLVTGVPQAFFGQGTRLTVV.

The gene calls are TRBV30 and TRBJ2-7; D is possibly TRBD1 (6 bases). CDR1 GTSNPN and CDR2 SVGIG come from the germline V gene (reference sequence). The V end lost 7 bases, the J end lost 5 bases, and 15 bases lay between the germline ends. This CDR3 comprises 12 residues. CDR3 residues: CASEGGRDEQYF. The CDR3 coding sequence is TGTGCCTCGGAAGGGGGAAGGGACGAGCAGTACTTC. The whole variable domain, filled in from reference TRBV30 and TRBJ2-7, reads SQTIHQWPATLVQPVGSPLSLECTVEGTSNPNLYWYRQAAGRGLQLLFYSVGIGQISSEVPQNLSASRPQDRQFILSSKKLLLSDSGFYLCASEGGRDEQYFGPGTRLTVT.

Written as DNA, the CDR3 is TGTGCCAGCAGCCAACGGGACTCTGGAAACACCATATATTTT. Its translation is CASSQRDSGNTIYF. V and J are TRBV3-1 (or the pseudogene TRBV3-2) and TRBJ1-3; no definite D call. This CDR3 contains 14 residues. V was shortened by 2 bases and J by 0 bases, with 5 bases between the two germline ends. Germline-derived CDR1 and CDR2 are LGHDT and YNNKEL (reference sequence).

The chain joins TRBV4-3 to TRBJ1-1; tentative D call: TRBD1 (6 bases). The CDR3 extends over 16 amino acids. CDR1 and CDR2 from the germline V gene are LGHNA and YSLEER. The germline V and J ends were trimmed by 3 bases and 1 base, with 15 bases remaining between them. CDR3 bases: TGCGCCAGCAGCCAGGCAATACCGGACAGGAACACTGAAGCTTTCTTT. Its translation: CASSQAIPDRNTEAFF.

The chain is built from TRBV19 and TRBJ1-5; D might be TRBD1 (6 bases). Looked up from germline, CDR1 is LNHDA and CDR2 is SQIVND (reference sequence). CDR3 size: 15 residues. V shed 0 bases and J shed 5 bases, with 11 bases lying between them. The CDR3 nucleotides are TGTGCCAGTAGTATAGAGGCAGGGGTTTATCAGCCCCAGCATTTT. Residues: CASSIEAGVYQPQHF. Together with reference TRBV19 and TRBJ1-5, the CDR3 gives the full variable domain: DGGITQSPKYLFRKEGQNVTLSCEQNLNHDAMYWYRQDPGQGLRLIYYSQIVNDFQKGDIAEGYSVSREKKESFPLTVTSAQKNPTAFYLCASSIEAGVYQPQHFGDGTRLSIL.

The rearrangement links TRBV27 to TRBJ1-1; 9 bases line up with TRBD1. Germline values: CDR1 MNHEY, CDR2 SMNVEV (reference sequence). V shed 1 base and J 1 base; nucleotides not matched to a gene: 1. The CDR3 consists of 15 residues. The CDR3 is CASSLLGQGNTEAFF. The CDR3 DNA follows: TGTGCCAGCAGTTTATTGGGACAGGGGAACACTGAAGCTTTCTTT.

The V gene is TRBV6-5, the J gene TRBJ2-7; 8 bases match TRBD1. The CDR3 consists of 16 residues. The J segment lost 2 bases and the V segment lost 6 bases, leaving 12 bases of the junction unmatched. Germline assignment: CDR1 MNHEY and CDR2 SVGAGI. CDR3 nucleotides: TGTGCCAGCAGCTACAGTAGGGGACAGGCCCCCTACGAGCAGTACTTC. Protein product: CASSYSRGQAPYEQYF.

The J gene is TRBJ1-1, the V gene TRBV6-5; D might be TRBD1 (6 bases). The CDR3 runs 14 residues. Germline values: CDR1 MNHEY, CDR2 SVGAGI. V dropped 5 bases and J dropped 5 bases, with 15 bases sitting between them. The chain's CDR3 is CASSMNRAATEAFF. In nucleotides, the CDR3 is TGTGCCAGCAGTATGAACAGGGCGGCAACTGAAGCTTTCTTT.

This chain uses TRBV5-1 with TRBJ2-3; 8 positions match TRBD2. Trimming cost V 5 bases and J 4 bases; bases outside gene matches: 24. This CDR3 comprises 20 residues. CDR1 is SGHRS and CDR2 is YFSETQ in the germline V gene. CDR3 sequence: CASRHDAGTKRGLWADTQYF. The CDR3 DNA reads as TGCGCCAGCAGGCACGACGCCGGGACTAAGCGGGGGCTCTGGGCAGATACGCAGTATTTT.

V gene TRBV6-2 or TRBV6-3 combines with J gene TRBJ2-1; tentatively, D is TRBD1 (5 bases). Trimming took off 5 bases at V and 3 bases at J, with 8 bases between the two ends. CDR1 is MNHEY, CDR2 SVGEGT, per germline. The length of the CDR3 is 13 residues. The CDR3 here is CASSPDSYNEQFF. The CDR3 DNA sequence: TGTGCCAGCAGTCCCGACAGCTACAATGAGCAGTTCTTC.

J is TRBJ2-7 and V is TRBV11-2, with 7 bases lining up with TRBD1. Germline CDR1 SGHAT, CDR2 FQNNGV. V was pared by 5 bases and J by 4 bases, with 17 bases of the junction left unmatched. The CDR3 is made up of 17 amino acids. The CDR3 loop is CASSPLLGGTQRYEQYF. DNA of the CDR3: TGTGCCAGCAGCCCTCTTCTAGGGGGCACTCAGCGGTACGAGCAGTACTTC.

This sequence joins TRBV6-1 and TRBJ1-2; 7 bases are a match to TRBD1. Looked up from germline, CDR1 is MNHNS and CDR2 is SASEGT. The CDR3 contains 13 residues. After removal of 3 bases from V and 4 bases from J, the junction contained 2 bases not matched to a gene. This CDR3 reads CASSETGLYGYTF. In DNA form, the CDR3 reads TGTGCCAGCAGTGAGACAGGGCTCTATGGCTACACCTTC.

The chain links TRBV7-2 to TRBJ2-7; the match to TRBD2 covers 10 bases. This CDR3 region has 16 residues. The V segment lost 1 base and the J segment 3 bases; nucleotides outside the gene matches: 6. The V gene's germline CDR1 is SGHTA and CDR2 FQGNSA. CDR3: CASSLGLAGGYYEQYF. The CDR3 DNA reads as TGTGCCAGCAGCTTAGGATTAGCGGGGGGATACTACGAGCAGTACTTC.

The V gene is TRBV6-6, the J gene TRBJ1-3, with D unresolved. The CDR3 covers 15 residues. Germline V gene data show CDR1 as MNHNY and CDR2 as SVGAGI (reference sequence). Trimming took 5 bases from V and 0 from J, leaving 11 bases between them. The CDR3 reads CASSREEASGNTIYF. The CDR3 DNA is TGTGCCAGCAGTAGAGAGGAGGCCTCTGGAAACACCATATATTTT.

The chain couples TRBV19 to TRBJ2-3; TRBD1 matches 8 bases. This CDR3 spans 13 amino acids. With V trimmed by 6 bases and J by 4 bases, 3 bases remained unmatched. Germline V lookup: CDR1 LNHDA, CDR2 SQIVND (reference sequence). This CDR3 reads CASRKQGADTQYF. CDR3 sequence (DNA): TGTGCCAGTAGGAAACAGGGGGCAGATACGCAGTATTTT.